Detailed here is one TCR beta chain. The antigen is not known. This sample stems from a study of shared clonotypes between healthy human individuals. Study-wide findings and caveats: Larger estimated richness was generally recorded for naive subsets relative to memory subsets. Clonotypes shared by all four sorted-subset donors had higher generation probabilities than non-shared clonotypes.

V was clipped by 2 bases and J by 7 bases; unmatched bases: 12. Germline CDR1 is MNHNS and CDR2 is SASEGT. This CDR3 is built from 17 residues. Repertoires were generated with immunoSEQ multiplex PCR, while TCRdb's copy carries only in-frame clones and drops some. The sample carries over a million clones, roughly 95% recorded once. This clonotype was obtained from a man aged 25 to 40 in good health. The chain links TRBV6-1 to TRBJ2-1, with TRBD2 matching over 9 bases. Sequenced input: naive CD4+ T cells sorted from blood. Subset described: CD45RA+ positively selected. The CDR3 region is CASSEWGTSSVRNEQFF. DNA of the CDR3: TGTGCCAGCAGTGAATGGGGGACTAGCTCGGTTAGGAATGAGCAGTTCTTC.